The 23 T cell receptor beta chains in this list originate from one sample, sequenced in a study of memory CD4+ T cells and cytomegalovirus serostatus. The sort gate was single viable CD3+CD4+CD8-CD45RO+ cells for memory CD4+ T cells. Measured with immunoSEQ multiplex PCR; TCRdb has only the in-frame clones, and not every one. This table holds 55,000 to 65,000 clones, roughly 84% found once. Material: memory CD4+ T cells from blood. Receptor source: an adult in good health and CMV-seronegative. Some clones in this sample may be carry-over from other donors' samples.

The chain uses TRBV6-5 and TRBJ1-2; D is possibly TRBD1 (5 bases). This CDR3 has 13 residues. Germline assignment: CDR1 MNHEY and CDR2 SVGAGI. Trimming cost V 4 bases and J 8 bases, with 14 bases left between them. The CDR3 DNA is TGTGCCAGCAGTTCTAGGGCAGGGATCGGCTACACCTTC. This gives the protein CASSSRAGIGYTF.

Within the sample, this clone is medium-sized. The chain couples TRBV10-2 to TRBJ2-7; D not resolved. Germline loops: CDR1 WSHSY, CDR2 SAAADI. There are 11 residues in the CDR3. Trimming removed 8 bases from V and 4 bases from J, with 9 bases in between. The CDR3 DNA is TGCGCCAGCGGCATAATTTACGAGCAGTACTTC. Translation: CASGIIYEQYF.

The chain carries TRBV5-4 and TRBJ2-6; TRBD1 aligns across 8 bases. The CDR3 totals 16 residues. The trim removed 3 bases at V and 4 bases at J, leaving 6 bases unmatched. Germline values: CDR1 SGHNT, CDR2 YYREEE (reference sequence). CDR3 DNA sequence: TGTGCCAGCAGCTCGTACAGGGGGAGAGGGGCCAACGTCCTGACTTTC. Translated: CASSSYRGRGANVLTF.

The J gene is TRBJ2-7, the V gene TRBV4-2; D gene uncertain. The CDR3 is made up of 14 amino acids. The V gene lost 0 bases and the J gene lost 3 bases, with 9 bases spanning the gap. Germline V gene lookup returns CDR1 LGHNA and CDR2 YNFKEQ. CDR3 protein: CASSQDWQNYEQYF. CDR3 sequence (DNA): TGTGCCAGCAGCCAAGATTGGCAGAACTACGAGCAGTACTTC.

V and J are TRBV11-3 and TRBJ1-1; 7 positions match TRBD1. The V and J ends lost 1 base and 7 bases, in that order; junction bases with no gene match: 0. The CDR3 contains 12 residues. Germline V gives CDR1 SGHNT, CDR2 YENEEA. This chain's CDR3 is CASSLGDSEAFF. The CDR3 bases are TGTGCCAGCAGCTTAGGGGACAGTGAAGCTTTCTTT.

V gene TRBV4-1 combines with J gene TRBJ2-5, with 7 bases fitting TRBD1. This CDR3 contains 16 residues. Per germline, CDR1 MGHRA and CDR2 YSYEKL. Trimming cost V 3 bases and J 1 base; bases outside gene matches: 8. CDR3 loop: CASSQFGTDLQETQYF. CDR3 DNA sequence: TGCGCCAGCAGCCAGTTCGGGACAGATCTCCAAGAGACCCAGTACTTC.

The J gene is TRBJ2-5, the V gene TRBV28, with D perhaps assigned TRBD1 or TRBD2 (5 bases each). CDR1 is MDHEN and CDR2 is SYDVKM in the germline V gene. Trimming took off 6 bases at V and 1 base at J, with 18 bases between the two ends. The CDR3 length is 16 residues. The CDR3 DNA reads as TGTGCCAGCAGAACCAGTACACCGGGGCTCCAAGAGACCCAGTACTTC. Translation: CASRTSTPGLQETQYF.

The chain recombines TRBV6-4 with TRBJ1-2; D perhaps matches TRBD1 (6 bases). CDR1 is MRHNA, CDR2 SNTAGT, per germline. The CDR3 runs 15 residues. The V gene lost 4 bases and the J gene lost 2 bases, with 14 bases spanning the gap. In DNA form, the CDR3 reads TGTGCCAGCAGTGCTTACGGGGGCACCAACTATGGCTACACCTTC. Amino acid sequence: CASSAYGGTNYGYTF.

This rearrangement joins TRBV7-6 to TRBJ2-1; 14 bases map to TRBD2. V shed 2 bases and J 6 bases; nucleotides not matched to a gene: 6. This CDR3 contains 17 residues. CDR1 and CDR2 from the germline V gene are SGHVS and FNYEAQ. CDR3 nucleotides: TGTGCCAGCAGCTTAAAAGGCGGGACTAGCGGGAGCAATGAGCAGTTCTTC. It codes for CASSLKGGTSGSNEQFF.

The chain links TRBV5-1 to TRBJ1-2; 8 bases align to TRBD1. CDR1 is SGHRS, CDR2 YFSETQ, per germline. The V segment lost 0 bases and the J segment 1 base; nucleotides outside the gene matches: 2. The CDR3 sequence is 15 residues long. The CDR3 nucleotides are TGCGCCAGCAGCTTGGGGACAGGGAGTAACTATGGCTACACCTTC. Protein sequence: CASSLGTGSNYGYTF.

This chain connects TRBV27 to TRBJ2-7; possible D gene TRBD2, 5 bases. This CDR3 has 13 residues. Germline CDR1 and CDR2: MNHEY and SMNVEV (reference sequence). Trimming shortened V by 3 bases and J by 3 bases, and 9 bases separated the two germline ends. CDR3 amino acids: CASSLLRGYEQYF. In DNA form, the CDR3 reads TGTGCCAGCAGTTTGCTACGGGGCTACGAGCAGTACTTC.

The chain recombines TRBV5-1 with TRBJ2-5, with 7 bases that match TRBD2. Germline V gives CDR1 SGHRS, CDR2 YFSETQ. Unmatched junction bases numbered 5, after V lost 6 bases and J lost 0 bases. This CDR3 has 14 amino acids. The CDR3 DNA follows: TGCGCCAGCAAGACCGGGGGGTACCAAGAGACCCAGTACTTC. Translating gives CASKTGGYQETQYF.

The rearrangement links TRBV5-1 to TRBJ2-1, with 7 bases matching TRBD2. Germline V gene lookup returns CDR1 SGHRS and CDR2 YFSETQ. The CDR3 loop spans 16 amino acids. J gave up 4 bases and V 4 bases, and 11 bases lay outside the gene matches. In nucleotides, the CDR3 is TGCGCCAGCAGCCGCGGGATGGCTAGCGGATACAATGAGCAGTTCTTC. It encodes CASSRGMASGYNEQFF. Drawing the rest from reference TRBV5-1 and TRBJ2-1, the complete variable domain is KAGVTQTPRYLIKTRGQQVTLSCSPISGHRSVSWYQQTPGQGLQFLFEYFSETQRNKGNFPGRFSGRQFSNSRSEMNVSTLELGDSALYLCASSRGMASGYNEQFFGPGTRLTVL.

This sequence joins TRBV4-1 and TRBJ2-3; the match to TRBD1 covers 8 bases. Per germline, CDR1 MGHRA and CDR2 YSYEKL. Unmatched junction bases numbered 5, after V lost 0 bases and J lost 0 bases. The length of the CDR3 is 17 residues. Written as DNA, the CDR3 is TGCGCCAGCAGCCAAGATGGGAGGACAGGGAGCACAGATACGCAGTATTTT. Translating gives CASSQDGRTGSTDTQYF.

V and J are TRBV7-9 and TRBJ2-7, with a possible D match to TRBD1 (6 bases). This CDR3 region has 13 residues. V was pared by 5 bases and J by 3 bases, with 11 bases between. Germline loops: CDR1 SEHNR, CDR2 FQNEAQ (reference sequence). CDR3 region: CASSRTGSYEQYF. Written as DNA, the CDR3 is TGTGCCAGCAGCCGTACAGGGAGCTACGAGCAGTACTTC.

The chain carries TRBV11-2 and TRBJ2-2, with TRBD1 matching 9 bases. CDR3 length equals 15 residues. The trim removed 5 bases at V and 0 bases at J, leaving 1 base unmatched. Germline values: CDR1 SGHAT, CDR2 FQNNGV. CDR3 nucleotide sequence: TGTGCCAGCAGCCGACAGGGGGCGAACACCGGGGAGCTGTTTTTT. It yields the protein CASSRQGANTGELFF.

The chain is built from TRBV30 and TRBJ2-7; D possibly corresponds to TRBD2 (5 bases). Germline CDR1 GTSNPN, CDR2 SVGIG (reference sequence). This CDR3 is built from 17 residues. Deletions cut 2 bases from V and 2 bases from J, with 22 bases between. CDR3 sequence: CAWSRVSDLLNTYEQYF. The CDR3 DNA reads TGTGCCTGGAGTAGGGTTAGCGACCTGCTTAACACCTACGAGCAGTACTTC. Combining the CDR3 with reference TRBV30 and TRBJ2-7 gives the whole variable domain SQTIHQWPATLVQPVGSPLSLECTVEGTSNPNLYWYRQAAGRGLQLLFYSVGIGQISSEVPQNLSASRPQDRQFILSSKKLLLSDSGFYLCAWSRVSDLLNTYEQYFGPGTRLTVT.

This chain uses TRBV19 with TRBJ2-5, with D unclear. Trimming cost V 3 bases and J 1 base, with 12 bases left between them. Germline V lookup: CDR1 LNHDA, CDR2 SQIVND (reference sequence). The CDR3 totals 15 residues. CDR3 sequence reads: CASSIGFGVQETQYF. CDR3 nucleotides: TGTGCCAGTAGTATTGGTTTTGGAGTCCAAGAGACCCAGTACTTC.

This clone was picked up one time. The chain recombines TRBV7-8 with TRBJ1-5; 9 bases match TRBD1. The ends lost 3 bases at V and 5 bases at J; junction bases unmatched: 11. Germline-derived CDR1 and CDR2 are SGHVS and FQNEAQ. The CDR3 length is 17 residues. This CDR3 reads CASSFGYYRGLHQPQHF. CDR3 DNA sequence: TGTGCCAGCAGCTTCGGCTACTACAGGGGGCTTCATCAGCCCCAGCATTTT.

The CDR3 DNA sequence: TGTGCCAGCAGGGGACTAGCGGTTAACAATGAGCAGTTCTTC. Its protein is CASRGLAVNNEQFF. The chain is built from TRBV2 and TRBJ2-1; 11 bases agree with TRBD2. Looked up from germline, CDR1 is SNHLY and CDR2 is FYNNEI. The CDR3 extends over 14 amino acids. The trim removed 6 bases at V and 5 bases at J, leaving 3 bases unmatched.

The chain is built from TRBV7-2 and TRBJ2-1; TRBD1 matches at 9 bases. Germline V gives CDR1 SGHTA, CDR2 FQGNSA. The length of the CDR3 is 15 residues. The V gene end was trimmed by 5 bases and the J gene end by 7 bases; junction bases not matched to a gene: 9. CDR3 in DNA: TGTGCCAGCAGCCCCACCGGGACAGGGTTAAATGAGCAGTTCTTC. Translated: CASSPTGTGLNEQFF.

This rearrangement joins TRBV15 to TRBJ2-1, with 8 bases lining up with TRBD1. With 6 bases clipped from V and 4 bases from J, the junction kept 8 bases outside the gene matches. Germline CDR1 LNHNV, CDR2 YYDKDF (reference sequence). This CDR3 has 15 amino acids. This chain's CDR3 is CATSEDRGPYNEQFF. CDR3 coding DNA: TGTGCCACCAGTGAAGACAGGGGCCCTTACAATGAGCAGTTCTTC.

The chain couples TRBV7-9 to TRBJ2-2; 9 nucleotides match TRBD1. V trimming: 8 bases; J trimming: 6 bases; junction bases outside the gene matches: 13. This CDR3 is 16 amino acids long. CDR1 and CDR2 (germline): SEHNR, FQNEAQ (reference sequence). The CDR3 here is CASSGSGTGWPGELFF. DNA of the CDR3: TGTGCCAGCTCTGGGTCAGGGACAGGGTGGCCCGGGGAGCTGTTTTTT.